Shown below are 20 T cell receptor beta chains from a single sample sequenced in a study of CD8+ T cells in alopecia areata. Following extraction, RNA underwent reverse transcription to cDNA, which served as the sequencing template. Method: immunoSEQ multiplex PCR; TCRdb's copy keeps in-frame clones and lacks some. The table records 150,000 or so clones, 80% to 90% of them present only once. The sequencing used CD8+ T cells sorted from blood, collected at week 0. These receptors were collected from a human donor with alopecia areata.

The chain joins TRBV7-9 to TRBJ2-7; the D gene is possibly TRBD1 (6 bases). V shed 3 bases and J shed 5 bases, with 14 bases lying between them. There are 14 residues in the CDR3. Germline V gene lookup returns CDR1 SEHNR and CDR2 FQNEAQ (reference sequence). The CDR3 protein is CASSLENRVHEQYF. The CDR3 nucleotides are TGTGCCAGCAGCTTGGAAAACAGGGTCCACGAGCAGTACTTC.

This clone was seen a single time. The V and J genes are TRBV5-6 and TRBJ2-1, with 7 bases aligning to TRBD2. CDR3 length: 15 residues. Per germline, CDR1 SGHDT and CDR2 YYEEEE. J was trimmed by 4 bases and V by 7 bases; bases with no gene match: 11. The chain's CDR3 is CASAILTSRYNEQFF. In nucleotides, the CDR3 is TGTGCCAGCGCCATCTTGACTAGCAGATACAATGAGCAGTTCTTC.

This chain uses TRBV29-1 with TRBJ2-5; TRBD1 or TRBD2 may be the D gene (5 bases each). Germline CDR1 SQVTM, CDR2 ANQGSEA. V lost 6 bases to trimming and J lost 2 bases, with 16 bases between them. The length of the CDR3 is 14 residues. CDR3 DNA: TGCAGCGTCCGATCCGGGACGGAGCAAGAGACCCAGTACTTC. Translation gives CSVRSGTEQETQYF. The whole variable domain, filled in from reference TRBV29-1 and TRBJ2-5, reads SAVISQKPSRDICQRGTSLTIQCQVDSQVTMMFWYRQQPGQSLTLIATANQGSEATYESGFVIDKFPISRPNLTFSTLTVSNMSPEDSSIYLCSVRSGTEQETQYFGPGTRLLVL.

The chain employs TRBV6-5 and TRBJ1-1; D remains unclear. This CDR3 contains 13 residues. Germline V gene lookup returns CDR1 MNHEY and CDR2 SVGAGI. Deletions cut 0 bases from V and 4 bases from J, with 6 bases between. CDR3 in amino acids: CASSYSRGTEAFF. The CDR3 DNA sequence: TGTGCCAGCAGTTACTCGCGGGGCACTGAAGCTTTCTTT.

The rearrangement links TRBV7-6 to TRBJ2-7, with D possibly being TRBD1 (5 bases). The CDR3 contains 13 residues. CDR1 and CDR2 from the germline V gene are SGHVS and FNYEAQ. V lost 1 base and J lost 5, with 9 bases in between. CDR3 protein: CASSLVSRDEQYF. CDR3 coding DNA: TGTGCCAGCAGCTTAGTTTCCAGGGACGAGCAGTACTTC.

This clone occurred a few times. This chain links TRBV10-2 with TRBJ2-7; D is unresolved. Germline V gives CDR1 WSHSY, CDR2 SAAADI. The CDR3 has 13 amino acids. The V end lost 6 bases, the J end lost 0 bases, and 9 bases lay between the germline ends. The DNA for the CDR3 is TGCGCCAGCAGGGTTGGTGGCTCCTACGAGCAGTACTTC. As protein: CASRVGGSYEQYF.

The chain is built from TRBV27 and TRBJ2-1, with 9 bases matching TRBD2. The V segment lost 5 bases and the J segment 4 bases; nucleotides outside the gene matches: 6. Germline-derived CDR1 and CDR2 are MNHEY and SMNVEV (reference sequence). The CDR3 has 15 amino acids. CDR3 bases: TGTGCCAGCAGTATGAGCGGGGGGATGTACAATGAGCAGTTCTTC. Its protein product is CASSMSGGMYNEQFF.

The chain has TRBV4-1 and TRBJ2-7, with 7 bases lining up with TRBD2. Germline V lookup: CDR1 MGHRA, CDR2 YSYEKL. Trimming cost V 1 base and J 2 bases; bases outside gene matches: 11. The CDR3 covers 17 residues. CDR3 nucleotides: TGCGCCAGCAGCCAAGGGGTGGTCGGCGGGGGAACCTACGAGCAGTACTTC. Translating it yields CASSQGVVGGGTYEQYF.

The V gene is TRBV19, the J gene TRBJ2-2, with D possibly matching TRBD1 (7 bases). V shed 7 bases and J shed 5 bases, with 23 bases lying between them. The CDR3 length is 17 residues. Germline V CDR1 and CDR2: LNHDA, SQIVND (reference sequence). This CDR3 is CASTKPSGGYRTGELFF. The CDR3 DNA follows: TGTGCCAGTACTAAGCCTTCAGGGGGGTATCGAACCGGGGAGCTGTTTTTT.

The V gene is TRBV7-6, the J gene TRBJ2-5; possible D gene TRBD2, 5 bases. TRBJ2-7 explains the end of the DNA better; the J call may be wrong. The germline gives CDR1 SGHVS, CDR2 FNYEAQ. The CDR3 extends over 16 amino acids. DNA for the CDR3: TGTGCCAGCAGCTTAGCATCTGGGCACGGGGTGAACGAGCAGTACTTC. Translating it yields CASSLASGHGVNEQYF.

The chain combines TRBV9 with TRBJ2-3; D might be TRBD2 (6 bases). The length of the CDR3 is 16 residues. Trimming took off 3 bases at V and 1 base at J, with 15 bases between the two ends. Germline CDR1 is SGDLS and CDR2 is YYNGEE. The CDR3 protein is CASSGGFAGRTDTQYF. CDR3 sequence (DNA): TGTGCCAGCAGCGGGGGATTCGCGGGGCGCACAGATACGCAGTATTTT.

V and J are TRBV6-5 and TRBJ2-1, with D unclear. The V end lost 6 bases, the J end lost 4 bases, and 16 bases lay between the germline ends. The CDR3 totals 15 residues. Germline CDR1 MNHEY, CDR2 SVGAGI. The CDR3 reads CASSPMGLTYNEQFF. The CDR3 region has the DNA TGTGCCAGCAGCCCCATGGGTTTAACTTACAATGAGCAGTTCTTC.

This clone came up a few times. This chain uses TRBV30 with TRBJ2-1; TRBD1 agrees at 7 bases. The V and J ends lost 4 bases and 6 bases, in that order; junction bases with no gene match: 9. Germline CDR1 and CDR2: GTSNPN and SVGIG (reference sequence). The CDR3 runs 14 residues. The CDR3 DNA is TGTGCCTGGACCTTAGGGGGCGGAATCAATGAGCAGTTCTTC. This gives the protein CAWTLGGGINEQFF.

This chain connects TRBV11-2 to TRBJ2-3; possible D gene TRBD1, 6 bases. With 5 bases removed from V and 3 bases from J, the gap between germline ends came to 9 bases. The CDR3 loop spans 13 amino acids. The V gene's germline CDR1 is SGHAT and CDR2 FQNNGV. The CDR3, as DNA: TGTGCCAGCAGCCAAGGGGGTACAGATACGCAGTATTTT. It specifies CASSQGGTDTQYF.

V gene TRBV7-6 combines with J gene TRBJ2-7, with 7 nucleotides matching TRBD1. V lost 5 bases to trimming and J lost 2 bases; unmatched junction nucleotides: 6. The CDR3 totals 14 residues. Germline loops: CDR1 SGHVS, CDR2 FNYEAQ. The DNA for the CDR3 is TGTGCCAGCAGCCCCCTTGGACAGGCCTACGAGCAGTACTTC. It codes for CASSPLGQAYEQYF.

About this clone itself: Different DNA sequences within this sample yield the same CDR3. The rearrangement links TRBV7-9 to TRBJ1-5; no reliable D call. Germline values: CDR1 SEHNR, CDR2 FQNEAQ (reference sequence). CDR3 length: 12 amino acids. V shed 1 base and J shed 7 bases, with 5 bases lying between them. The CDR3 sequence: CASSLEGQPQHF. The CDR3 nucleotides read TGTGCCAGCAGCTTAGAAGGACAGCCCCAGCATTTT.

This chain uses TRBV19 with TRBJ1-2; D is unclear. Trimming left V 7 bases short and J 6 bases short, with 6 bases between. This CDR3 has 10 amino acids. Germline V gene sequence: CDR1 LNHDA, CDR2 SQIVND (reference sequence). This chain's CDR3 is CASTGNGYTF. The CDR3 DNA follows: TGTGCCAGTACCGGTAATGGCTACACCTTC.

The chain combines TRBV7-2 with TRBJ1-5; D might be TRBD1 (5 bases). This CDR3 is built from 15 residues. V dropped 6 bases and J dropped 1 base, with 13 bases sitting between them. The V gene's germline CDR1 is SGHTA and CDR2 FQGNSA. The CDR3 nucleotides are TGTGCCAGCAGTTATTGGGGGGGAAGCAATCAGCCCCAGCATTTT. Protein: CASSYWGGSNQPQHF.

The sample holds a few counts of this clone. The chain links TRBV6-5 to TRBJ2-2; TRBD1 might be the D (5 bases). CDR1 is MNHEY and CDR2 is SVGAGI in the germline V gene. Trimming cost V 0 bases and J 1 base, with 9 bases left between them. CDR3 size: 16 residues. In DNA form, the CDR3 reads TGTGCCAGCAGTTACTCGGGGCACCTGAACACCGGGGAGCTGTTTTTT. Its translation: CASSYSGHLNTGELFF.

This clone was recorded once. The genes are TRBV7-8 and TRBJ2-3; D ambiguous. V was trimmed by 1 base and J by 1 base, leaving 6 bases between them. The CDR3 is made up of 14 amino acids. Per the germline V gene, CDR1 is SGHVS and CDR2 is FQNEAQ. The CDR3 region is CASSLGRGTDTQYF. The CDR3 DNA is TGTGCCAGCAGCTTAGGTAGGGGCACAGATACGCAGTATTTT.